The entry below gives a single TCR beta chain sequence along with its context. From germline, CDR1 is MNHEY and CDR2 SMNVEV (reference sequence). The CDR3 loop spans 16 amino acids. The V gene lost 3 bases and the J gene lost 7 bases, with 18 bases spanning the gap. In the authors' methods: Estimates of nucleated cell counts were drawn from the amplification of reference gene primers. Here immunoSEQ multiplex PCR was the method, and the copy in TCRdb shows in-frame clones only, minus some. From that table come the V and J calls and clone size; the DNA was used to work out D and trimming. This sample has a few hundred thousand clones, with 86% found just once. These data belong to a study of blood T cell repertoires in COVID-19. Study-level background: Sites in the United States, Italy and Spain provided acute and convalescent COVID-19 samples. T cells, B-cell-depleted T cells, or PBMCs supplied cDNA or gDNA.

This clonotype was obtained from a man in his forties who had recovered from COVID-19. The rearrangement joins TRBV27 to TRBJ2-2; tentative D call: TRBD1 (7 bases). The sample consisted of peripheral blood. CDR3 region: CASSFMAGGFGGELFF. Written as DNA, the CDR3 is TGTGCCAGCAGTTTCATGGCAGGGGGGTTTGGCGGGGAGCTGTTTTTT.